The rows below give T cell receptor beta chains drawn from one sample of a study of control samples from healthy donors and cancer patients. Clones were sequenced by immunoSEQ multiplex PCR, and TCRdb holds only the in-frame ones, with some missing. The sample yields about 140,000 clones, approximately 90% seen once. The sequenced sample was blood. The receptors stem from a woman in her twenties or thirties in good health. CDR3s include the opening cysteine and the closing phenylalanine or tryptophan. D genes are given only for firm matches. Clone size, where shown, is once, few, many, or a class for clones that have expanded.

abundance,j_gene,v_gene,d_gene,CDR3aa,CDR3nt
.,TRBJ2-5,TRBV10-3,TRBD2,CAISDLAGVGETQYF,TGTGCCATCAGTGACTTAGCGGGAGTAGGGGAGACCCAGTACTTC
.,TRBJ1-2,TRBV29-1,.,CSVEVPPGNYGYTF,TGCAGCGTTGAAGTCCCCCCGGGGAACTATGGCTACACCTTC
few,TRBJ2-7,TRBV4-2,TRBD2,CASSPGGAGTSYEQYF,TGTGCCAGCAGCCCCGGGGGGGCAGGGACCTCCTACGAGCAGTACTTC
.,TRBJ2-1,TRBV12-3/TRBV12-4,.,CASSSTSWQFF,TGTGCCAGCAGTTCTACTAGCTGGCAGTTCTTC
.,TRBJ2-3,TRBV2,.,CAAGGLYTDTQYF,TGTGCCGCCGGTGGACTCTACACAGATACGCAGTATTTT
few,TRBJ2-7,TRBV20-1,.,CSASEENYYEQYF,TGCAGTGCTAGTGAGGAAAACTACTACGAGCAGTACTTC
.,TRBJ1-1,TRBV6-4,.,CASSDRGSMAFF,TGTGCCAGCAGTGACAGGGGATCTATGGCTTTCTTT
.,TRBJ2-5,TRBV2,.,CAGSEAGAQYF,TGTGCCGGATCGGAGGCGGGCGCCCAGTACTTC
once,TRBJ2-4,TRBV28,.,CASSFGGQIAKNIQYF,TGTGCCAGCAGTTTTGGGGGCCAGATAGCCAAAAACATTCAGTACTTC
.,TRBJ1-3,TRBV19,.,CASSQKGGQSFSGNTIYF,TGTGCCAGTAGCCAAAAGGGAGGACAGTCCTTCTCTGGAAACACCATATATTTT
.,TRBJ2-7,TRBV25-1,.,CASSDETRYEQYF,TGTGCCAGCAGTGACGAGACTCGCTACGAGCAGTACTTC
.,TRBJ2-2,TRBV5-1,.,CASSSDRINTGELFF,TGCGCCAGCAGCTCAGACAGGATAAACACCGGGGAGCTGTTTTTT
.,TRBJ2-1,TRBV12-3/TRBV12-4,.,CASSPRGYNEQFF,TGTGCCAGCAGTCCTCGGGGGTACAATGAGCAGTTCTTC
.,TRBJ2-2,TRBV5-4,.,CASSEGTPRPGELFF,TGTGCCAGCAGCGAGGGGACTCCTAGGCCCGGGGAGCTGTTTTTT
.,TRBJ2-3,TRBV10-3,TRBD2,CAISESTFPGGGRNTQYF,TGTGCCATCAGTGAGTCAACCTTCCCTGGCGGGGGTAGGAATACGCAGTATTTT
.,TRBJ1-1,TRBV15,.,CATSRGGRRDGTEAFF,TGTGCCACCAGCAGAGGTGGACGGAGGGACGGCACTGAAGCTTTCTTT
.,TRBJ1-6,TRBV11-3,.,CASSAGRTNSPLHF,TGTGCCAGCAGCGCGGGACGGACCAATTCACCCCTCCACTTT
.,TRBJ1-6,TRBV7-9,.,CASSLSTGPGYNSPLHF,TGTGCCAGCAGCTTATCGACAGGCCCGGGCTATAATTCACCCCTCCACTTT
.,TRBJ1-1,TRBV7-9,TRBD1,CASSLGYRGLLAENTEAFF,TGTGCCAGCAGCTTAGGCTACAGGGGCTTGCTGGCGGAGAACACTGAAGCTTTCTTT
once,TRBJ1-2,TRBV10-3,.,CAISESGIRGYTF,TGTGCCATCAGTGAGTCCGGGATTCGGGGCTACACCTTC
.,TRBJ1-6,TRBV25-1,.,CASSGLQGTPLHF,TGTGCCAGCAGTGGTTTACAGGGAACACCCCTCCACTTT
once,TRBJ1-1,TRBV29-1,.,CSPRVGADTEAFF,TGCAGCCCCCGGGTGGGGGCAGACACTGAAGCTTTCTTT
.,TRBJ1-1,TRBV27,TRBD1,CASRRDRAGGTEAFF,TGTGCCAGCAGACGAGACAGGGCCGGGGGCACTGAAGCTTTCTTT
.,TRBJ2-2,TRBV27,TRBD2,CASSSGTSATGELFF,TGTGCCAGCAGTTCCGGGACTAGCGCCACCGGGGAGCTGTTTTTT
.,TRBJ2-3,TRBV7-8,.,CASSTTDTQYF,TGTGCCAGCAGCACCACAGATACGCAGTATTTT
.,TRBJ1-1,TRBV11-2,.,CASSFTPTAEAFF,TGTGCCAGCAGCTTCACTCCAACTGCTGAAGCTTTCTTT
.,TRBJ2-3,TRBV7-3,.,CASSLAGLNTDTQYF,TGTGCCAGCAGCTTAGCGGGACTCAACACAGATACGCAGTATTTT
.,TRBJ2-3,TRBV29-1,.,CSVDRGSTDTQYF,TGCAGCGTTGACAGGGGAAGCACAGATACGCAGTATTTT
.,TRBJ2-2,TRBV11-3,.,CASSLGLQNTGELFF,TGTGCCAGCAGCTTGGGACTCCAGAACACCGGGGAGCTGTTTTTT
.,TRBJ2-5,TRBV19,.,CASSIGGEETQYF,TGTGCCAGTAGTATCGGAGGGGAAGAGACCCAGTACTTC
.,TRBJ1-5,TRBV24-1,.,CATSDYEGASGDYSNQPQHF,TGTGCCACCAGTGACTATGAAGGGGCGTCCGGCGACTATAGCAATCAGCCCCAGCATTTT
.,TRBJ2-7,TRBV7-9,TRBD1,CASSTGQGSDEQYF,TGTGCCAGCAGCACAGGACAGGGGAGTGACGAGCAGTACTTC
.,TRBJ1-2,TRBV19,.,CASSARVYGYTF,TGTGCCAGTAGTGCGAGAGTCTATGGCTACACCTTC